The 20 T cell receptor beta chains listed next were all sequenced from one sample in a study of blood T cells in healthy people across ages. Sample-barcoded 5' priming and a J-beta primer mix drove a second PCR of roughly 6 to 12 cycles. A single record per CDR3 protein comes from TCRdb applying MiXCR to the 5' RACE reads. The table lists under 800,000 distinct CDR3 sequences, roughly 47% of them singletons, with 20% to 25% in the top ten. Sequences were obtained from blood. These receptor sequences come from an older woman in good health.

The chain uses TRBV3-1 and TRBJ1-2; tentative D call: TRBD1 (5 bases). The CDR3 totals 15 residues. CDR1 is LGHDT and CDR2 is YNNKEL in the germline V gene (reference sequence). V was cut by 1 base and J by 2 bases, with 11 bases left in between. This CDR3 is CASSQAIEGNYGYTF. The CDR3 region has the DNA TGTGCCAGCAGCCAAGCTATCGAGGGGAACTATGGCTACACCTTC.

This clonotype was detected only a few times. The rearrangement joins TRBV4-2 to TRBJ2-7; D may be TRBD1 or TRBD2 (5 bases each). CDR3 size: 15 residues. Between the trimmed V and J ends, which lost 0 bases and 7 bases, there was a span of 16 bases. CDR1 and CDR2 from the germline V gene are LGHNA and YNFKEQ. CDR3 in amino acids: CASSQDRVGPNEQYF. As DNA, the CDR3 is TGTGCCAGCAGCCAAGATAGGGTGGGACCCAATGAGCAGTACTTC.

This clonotype has only a few counts. The V and J genes are TRBV9 and TRBJ2-4; no reliable D call. Per germline, CDR1 SGDLS and CDR2 YYNGEE. The CDR3 has 17 residues. Trimming cost V 0 bases and J 0 bases, with 13 bases left between them. DNA for the CDR3: TGTGCCAGCAGCGTAGTCTTAAGGCGGCTAGCCAAAAACATTCAGTACTTC. It specifies CASSVVLRRLAKNIQYF.

The chain's CDR3 is CASRLRHRGREKLFF. CDR3 nucleotides: TGTGCCAGCAGACTTAGGCACAGGGGGCGCGAAAAACTGTTTTTT. This chain links TRBV21-1 with TRBJ1-4; the table's D gene call, TRBD1, was not cross checked with the DNA. TRBV21-1 is a pseudogene segment. CDR3 length: 15 residues.

The table lists this clonotype with a few counts. The V call is TRBV4-2, the J call TRBJ2-3; 8 bases are shared with TRBD2. CDR1 and CDR2 (germline): LGHNA, YNFKEQ. This CDR3 comprises 17 residues. Trimming removed 0 bases from V and 4 bases from J; junction bases left unmatched: 9. The CDR3 DNA reads TGTGCCAGCAGCCAAGAATTCGCGGGGGGACCCCCAGATACGCAGTATTTT. Translated: CASSQEFAGGPPDTQYF.

The gene calls are TRBV4-1 and TRBJ1-6, with a possible D match to TRBD1 (6 bases). The CDR3 covers 19 residues. The V gene's germline CDR1 is MGHRA and CDR2 YSYEKL. Trimming took off 5 bases at V and 7 bases at J, with 27 bases between the two ends. CDR3 in DNA: TGCGCCAGCAGCACCATAAGAGGCCGGGGACAAACGCCAAATTCACCCCTCCACTTT. Protein sequence: CASSTIRGRGQTPNSPLHF.

J is TRBJ2-5 and V is TRBV20-1, with 10 nucleotides matching TRBD2. Germline CDR1 DFQATT, CDR2 SNEGSKA (reference sequence). V was clipped by 4 bases and J by 4 bases; unmatched bases: 6. There are 14 residues in the CDR3. The CDR3 sequence: CSATASGRRETQYF. The DNA of the CDR3 is TGCAGTGCTACGGCTAGCGGGAGACGAGAGACCCAGTACTTC.

This chain connects TRBV3-1 to TRBJ2-1; D is unresolved. This CDR3 comprises 14 residues. With 1 base removed from V and 5 bases from J, the gap between germline ends came to 9 bases. The germline V gene has CDR1 LGHDT and CDR2 YNNKEL (reference sequence). The CDR3 loop reads CASSQVLVHNEQFF. The DNA for the CDR3 is TGTGCCAGCAGCCAAGTTCTAGTTCACAATGAGCAGTTCTTC.

This clonotype was recorded a few times. The CDR3 is CASSPGWGDNEQFF. The CDR3 nucleotides read TGTGCCAGCAGCCCCGGATGGGGGGACAATGAGCAGTTCTTC. The V call is TRBV5-4, the J call TRBJ2-1, with a tentative D call TRBD2 (6 bases). The CDR3 is 14 amino acids. The germline V gene has CDR1 SGHNT and CDR2 YYREEE (reference sequence). Trimming removed 4 bases at V and 5 bases at J, with 13 bases between.

The chain has TRBV6-2 or TRBV6-3 and TRBJ2-7, with 8 positions matching TRBD2. J was trimmed by 7 bases and V by 5 bases; bases with no gene match: 13. Germline V CDR1 and CDR2: MNHEY, SVGEGT. The CDR3 has 15 residues. CDR3 DNA: TGTGCCAGCAGTACTACTAGCGGCGCCTACAATGAGCAGTACTTC. This translates into CASSTTSGAYNEQYF.

This clonotype was observed a few times. The rearrangement joins TRBV2 to TRBJ1-2; possibly TRBD1 for D (6 bases). V shed 4 bases and J shed 4 bases, with 10 bases lying between them. Germline CDR1 reads SNHLY; CDR2 reads FYNNEI. The CDR3 length is 13 residues. The CDR3 reads CASSVGQIYGYTF. Written as DNA, the CDR3 is TGTGCCAGCAGTGTTGGACAGATCTATGGCTACACCTTC.

In its sample, this clonotype was seen once. A read error may produce the germline difference seen at one junction end. The chain joins TRBV20-1 to TRBJ2-1; 12 bases are a match to TRBD1. CDR1 and CDR2 (germline): DFQATT, SNEGSKA (reference sequence). The CDR3 sequence is 20 residues long. The chain's CDR3 is CSARDSAGQGAESSYNAQFF. As DNA, the CDR3 is TGCAGTGCTAGAGATTCGGCGGGACAGGGGGCCGAGAGCTCCTACAATGCGCAGTTCTTC.

This chain joins TRBV10-3 and TRBJ2-3; D is ambiguous. The CDR3 sequence is 13 residues long. The germline gives CDR1 ENHRY, CDR2 SYGVKD. The CDR3 sequence is CASRSSTTDTQYF. CDR3 in DNA: TGTGCGAGTCGGAGCAGTACCACAGATACGCAGTATTTT.

Concerning this clonotype: A much larger clone lies a single base off, so this may be a read error. The rearrangement uses TRBV11-2 and TRBJ2-1, with 7 nucleotides matching TRBD2. The assigned J gene may be wrong: the sequence end matches TRBJ2-7 better. This CDR3 comprises 14 residues. In germline, CDR1 is SGHAT, CDR2 FQNNGV. In nucleotides, the CDR3 is TGTGCCAGCTCCTTAGCGGGCCCCTACAATGAGCAGTACTTC. Its translation is CASSLAGPYNEQYF.

The rearrangement uses TRBV2 and TRBJ2-7; D not resolved. The V end was cut by 4 bases, the J end by 2 bases, with 15 bases between. The length of the CDR3 is 15 residues. Per the germline V gene, CDR1 is SNHLY and CDR2 is FYNNEI. The CDR3 DNA reads TGTGCCAGCAGTGGGACCAGTGACGGTCCCTACGAGCAGTACTTC. It specifies CASSGTSDGPYEQYF.

The chain recombines TRBV7-2 with TRBJ2-1; possible D gene TRBD2, 5 bases. CDR3 length: 15 residues. With 10 bases removed from V and 1 base from J, the gap between germline ends came to 17 bases. Germline assignment: CDR1 SGHTA and CDR2 FQGNSA. CDR3: CATQAEYSSYNEQFF. The DNA for the CDR3 is TGTGCCACCCAAGCGGAGTACAGTTCCTACAATGAGCAGTTCTTC.

The chain is built from TRBV20-1 and TRBJ2-1; D possibly uses TRBD1 or TRBD2 (5 bases each). V gave up 3 bases and J gave up 7 bases, with 19 bases separating them. The germline gives CDR1 DFQATT, CDR2 SNEGSKA (reference sequence). The CDR3 sequence is 15 residues long. The chain's CDR3 is CSASSSRGVSNEQFF. For the CDR3, the DNA is TGCAGTGCTAGTTCGTCTAGAGGGGTGTCGAATGAGCAGTTCTTC.

In this sample, this clonotype turned up a few times. The chain links TRBV6-1 to TRBJ2-7; D is ambiguous. In germline, CDR1 is MNHNS, CDR2 SASEGT. The CDR3 consists of 14 residues. V was pared by 4 bases and J by 1 base, with 11 bases between. CDR3 region: CASSGQVGSYEQYF. For the CDR3, the DNA is TGTGCCAGCAGTGGGCAAGTAGGTTCCTACGAGCAGTACTTC.

The rearrangement uses TRBV20-1 and TRBJ2-1, with 7 nucleotides matching TRBD2. The DNA matches TRBJ2-7 better at its end, which makes the J call doubtful. Germline CDR1 is DFQATT and CDR2 is SNEGSKA (reference sequence). The CDR3 has 15 amino acids. The CDR3 loop reads CSATSGEGTDYEQYF. CDR3 bases: TGCAGTGCCACATCTGGGGAGGGGACTGACTACGAGCAGTACTTC.

This clonotype was detected only a few times. The rearrangement uses TRBV20-1 and TRBJ2-5; TRBD1 is a possible D gene (5 bases). Between the trimmed V and J ends, which lost 7 bases and 2 bases, there was a span of 14 bases. CDR1 and CDR2 (germline): DFQATT, SNEGSKA (reference sequence). The CDR3 runs 13 residues. The chain's CDR3 is CSGLVGLQETQYF. The CDR3 nucleotides read TGCAGTGGTCTCGTGGGGCTACAAGAGACCCAGTACTTC.